These T cell receptor beta chains were read from a single sample in a study of OX40 agonist ivuxolimab in advanced cancers. This table comes from immunoSEQ multiplex PCR, and its TCRdb copy is limited to in-frame clones, with some not included. Among about 54,000 clones listed, about 83% were seen once. Source: CD4+ or CD8+ T cells sorted from blood, taken in a trial of the OX40 agonist ivuxolimab. The receptor set was obtained from an adult with an advanced solid tumor such as melanoma, head and neck, liver or kidney cancer. CDR3s include the opening cysteine and the closing phenylalanine or tryptophan. Each record gives: V gene, D gene, clone size, J gene, CDR3 DNA, CDR3 protein. The D gene is left open where the match is weak. The size field is filled for only some rows; it gives once, few, many or a size class.

v_gene: TRBV5-4
d_gene: .
abundance: .
j_gene: TRBJ2-3
CDR3nt: TGTGCCAGCAGCTTAGGACGGAGCACTAGCACAGATACGCAGTATTTT
CDR3aa: CASSLGRSTSTDTQYF

v_gene: TRBV27
d_gene: .
abundance: .
j_gene: TRBJ2-3
CDR3nt: TGTGCCAGCAGTTCCCTAGGGGACACCAGCACAGATACGCAGTATTTT
CDR3aa: CASSSLGDTSTDTQYF

v_gene: TRBV2
d_gene: .
abundance: .
j_gene: TRBJ1-5
CDR3nt: TGTGCCAGCAAGGCGATGGGGTTGAGCAATCAGCCCCAGCATTTT
CDR3aa: CASKAMGLSNQPQHF

v_gene: TRBV19
d_gene: TRBD1
abundance: .
j_gene: TRBJ1-1
CDR3nt: TGTGCCAGTAGTGAAGGGGGCGCGCCCACTGAAGCTTTCTTT
CDR3aa: CASSEGGAPTEAFF

v_gene: TRBV28
d_gene: .
abundance: few
j_gene: TRBJ1-2
CDR3nt: TGTGCCAGCGGGGGAAACTATGGCTACACCTTC
CDR3aa: CASGGNYGYTF

v_gene: TRBV15
d_gene: .
abundance: .
j_gene: TRBJ1-1
CDR3nt: TGTGCCACCAGCGTCGACGGGGTTCGTGCTGAAGCTTTCTTT
CDR3aa: CATSVDGVRAEAFF

v_gene: TRBV4-3
d_gene: TRBD1
abundance: .
j_gene: TRBJ1-1
CDR3nt: TGCGCCAGCCGACCGGGGACAGGGGGAACTGAAGCTTTCTTT
CDR3aa: CASRPGTGGTEAFF

v_gene: TRBV7-2
d_gene: .
abundance: .
j_gene: TRBJ1-2
CDR3nt: TGTGCCAGCAGCTTAGACGTCTCCACCTATGGCTACACCTTC
CDR3aa: CASSLDVSTYGYTF

v_gene: TRBV7-8
d_gene: TRBD1
abundance: once
j_gene: TRBJ2-1
CDR3nt: TGTGCCAGCAGCCCCCAGGGGGATGAGCAGTTCTTC
CDR3aa: CASSPQGDEQFF

v_gene: TRBV30
d_gene: .
abundance: medium-sized
j_gene: TRBJ1-1
CDR3nt: TGTGCCTGGAGTGATTGGGGGGCTGAAGCTTTCTTT
CDR3aa: CAWSDWGAEAFF

v_gene: TRBV7-2
d_gene: .
abundance: .
j_gene: TRBJ1-2
CDR3nt: TGTGCCAGCAGCTTAGGTCAGGGATCCTATGGCTACACCTTC
CDR3aa: CASSLGQGSYGYTF

v_gene: TRBV6-6
d_gene: .
abundance: .
j_gene: TRBJ2-2
CDR3nt: TGTGCCAGCAGCCGAACAGGGAGCACCGGGGAGCTGTTTTTT
CDR3aa: CASSRTGSTGELFF

v_gene: TRBV9
d_gene: .
abundance: .
j_gene: TRBJ2-3
CDR3nt: TGTGCCAGCAGCGTAGGTGGACGGAGCACAGATACGCAGTATTTT
CDR3aa: CASSVGGRSTDTQYF

v_gene: TRBV5-4
d_gene: .
abundance: once
j_gene: TRBJ1-3
CDR3nt: TGTGCCAGCAGCTTGGACGCAGCTGGAAACACCATATATTTT
CDR3aa: CASSLDAAGNTIYF

v_gene: TRBV19
d_gene: TRBD1
abundance: .
j_gene: TRBJ2-7
CDR3nt: TGTGCCAGTAGCATCCTGGGGACAGGACGCAACGAGCAGTACTTC
CDR3aa: CASSILGTGRNEQYF

v_gene: TRBV4-3
d_gene: TRBD2
abundance: .
j_gene: TRBJ2-1
CDR3nt: TGCGCCAGCAGCCATCCAACTAGCGGGAGTCCCTTCTCCTACAATGAGCAGTTCTTC
CDR3aa: CASSHPTSGSPFSYNEQFF

v_gene: TRBV11-3
d_gene: TRBD1
abundance: .
j_gene: TRBJ1-3
CDR3nt: TGTGCCAGCAGCCGGGACAGCTCTGGAAACACCATATATTTT
CDR3aa: CASSRDSSGNTIYF

v_gene: TRBV7-2
d_gene: .
abundance: .
j_gene: TRBJ1-4
CDR3nt: TGTGCCAGCAGTTGGGGAGCAACTAATGAAAAACTGTTTTTT
CDR3aa: CASSWGATNEKLFF

v_gene: TRBV6-5
d_gene: .
abundance: .
j_gene: TRBJ2-1
CDR3nt: TGTGCCAGCGGGCTGGTCCGCCCGGGATTCTTC
CDR3aa: CASGLVRPGFF

v_gene: TRBV27
d_gene: .
abundance: .
j_gene: TRBJ1-1
CDR3nt: TGTGCCAGCAGTCCGGCAGGGCGGGGAAACACTGAAGCTTTCTTT
CDR3aa: CASSPAGRGNTEAFF

v_gene: TRBV7-3
d_gene: TRBD1
abundance: .
j_gene: TRBJ2-3
CDR3nt: TGTGCCAGCAGCTTAGTTCAGGGGGAAAGGGATACGCAGTATTTT
CDR3aa: CASSLVQGERDTQYF

v_gene: TRBV19
d_gene: .
abundance: .
j_gene: TRBJ2-7
CDR3nt: TGTGCCAGTAGTCCCCGACAGTACGAGCAGTACTTC
CDR3aa: CASSPRQYEQYF

v_gene: TRBV7-2
d_gene: .
abundance: .
j_gene: TRBJ2-7
CDR3nt: TGTGCCAGCAGCTTAAGCTCCTACGAGCAGTACTTC
CDR3aa: CASSLSSYEQYF

v_gene: TRBV19
d_gene: .
abundance: .
j_gene: TRBJ1-1
CDR3nt: TGTGCCAGTAAATCTTTTGGGGGGATGAACACTGAAGCTTTCTTT
CDR3aa: CASKSFGGMNTEAFF

v_gene: TRBV21-1
d_gene: .
abundance: .
j_gene: TRBJ2-6
CDR3nt: TGTGCCAGCAGCAAAGCGCTTTCCTCATCTGGGGCCAACGTCCTGACTTTC
CDR3aa: CASSKALSSSGANVLTF

v_gene: TRBV6-1
d_gene: TRBD1
abundance: .
j_gene: TRBJ2-4
CDR3nt: TGTGCCAGCAGACTGACAGGGGGCACGGACATTCAGTACTTC
CDR3aa: CASRLTGGTDIQYF

v_gene: TRBV28
d_gene: .
abundance: .
j_gene: TRBJ2-2
CDR3nt: TGTGCCAGCAGTTTATTAGTGACAGCTCCCACCGGGGAGCTGTTTTTT
CDR3aa: CASSLLVTAPTGELFF

v_gene: TRBV28
d_gene: .
abundance: .
j_gene: TRBJ1-2
CDR3nt: TGTGCCAGCATCTCCCTGGGGGTCAACTATGGCTACACCTTC
CDR3aa: CASISLGVNYGYTF

v_gene: TRBV25-1
d_gene: .
abundance: few
j_gene: TRBJ2-7
CDR3nt: TGTGCCAGCAGGAGGGGTGGGGGTCGGGACGAGCAGTACTTC
CDR3aa: CASRRGGGRDEQYF

v_gene: TRBV10-2
d_gene: .
abundance: .
j_gene: TRBJ1-2
CDR3nt: TGCGCCAGCAGTGAGCCGGTTCTTAACTATGGCTACACCTTC
CDR3aa: CASSEPVLNYGYTF

v_gene: TRBV11-3
d_gene: .
abundance: .
j_gene: TRBJ2-3
CDR3nt: TGTGCCAGCAGCTTAGAAGGGTCACCCACAGATACGCAGTATTTT
CDR3aa: CASSLEGSPTDTQYF

v_gene: TRBV27
d_gene: TRBD2
abundance: .
j_gene: TRBJ2-3
CDR3nt: TGTGCCAGCAGTTTCTTGGCGGGAGTGGCAGATACGCAGTATTTT
CDR3aa: CASSFLAGVADTQYF

v_gene: TRBV29-1
d_gene: .
abundance: .
j_gene: TRBJ2-2
CDR3nt: TGCAGCGTTGTAATGCACATAAACACCGGGGAGCTGTTTTTT
CDR3aa: CSVVMHINTGELFF

v_gene: TRBV6-1
d_gene: TRBD2
abundance: .
j_gene: TRBJ2-7
CDR3nt: TGTGCCAGTCTGGCGGGAGGCCACTACGAGCAGTACTTC
CDR3aa: CASLAGGHYEQYF

v_gene: TRBV10-1
d_gene: TRBD1
abundance: .
j_gene: TRBJ2-1
CDR3nt: TGCGCCAGCAGTAGAGACAGGGTCGGTGAGCAGTTCTTC
CDR3aa: CASSRDRVGEQFF

v_gene: TRBV7-9
d_gene: TRBD2
abundance: .
j_gene: TRBJ2-1
CDR3nt: TGTGCCAGCAGCCCGGGACTAGCGGGGTTTAGCTCCTACAATGAGCAGTTCTTC
CDR3aa: CASSPGLAGFSSYNEQFF

v_gene: TRBV19
d_gene: TRBD1
abundance: .
j_gene: TRBJ1-5
CDR3nt: TGTGCCAGCGAAAGACAGGGGGCCCAGCCCCAGCATTTT
CDR3aa: CASERQGAQPQHF

v_gene: TRBV28
d_gene: TRBD1
abundance: .
j_gene: TRBJ1-4
CDR3nt: TGTGCCAGCAGACCGACAGGGGGCGTCGAAAAACTGTTTTTT
CDR3aa: CASRPTGGVEKLFF

v_gene: TRBV28
d_gene: .
abundance: .
j_gene: TRBJ2-5
CDR3nt: TGTGCCAGCAGCAAAGCGGGGACAGCGAAGGCCCAGTACTTC
CDR3aa: CASSKAGTAKAQYF

v_gene: TRBV15
d_gene: TRBD2
abundance: .
j_gene: TRBJ2-3
CDR3nt: TGTGCCACCCGGGAGGCGATGACTGCAGATACGCAGTATTTT
CDR3aa: CATREAMTADTQYF

v_gene: TRBV6-9
d_gene: TRBD1
abundance: .
j_gene: TRBJ2-5
CDR3nt: TGTGCCAGCGGGACAGTTTCGGAGACCCAGTACTTC
CDR3aa: CASGTVSETQYF

v_gene: TRBV28
d_gene: .
abundance: .
j_gene: TRBJ2-2
CDR3nt: TGTGCCAGCAGTTTCACGGGGATGTCAGCGAACACCGGGGAGCTGTTTTTT
CDR3aa: CASSFTGMSANTGELFF

v_gene: TRBV18
d_gene: .
abundance: .
j_gene: TRBJ2-1
CDR3nt: TGTGCCAGCTTACCACCACTTGGTGGGGACAATGAGCAGTTCTTC
CDR3aa: CASLPPLGGDNEQFF

v_gene: TRBV19
d_gene: TRBD1
abundance: .
j_gene: TRBJ2-6
CDR3nt: TGTGCCAGTAGTACGGGACAGGGTTGGGTCCTGACTTTC
CDR3aa: CASSTGQGWVLTF

v_gene: TRBV9
d_gene: TRBD1
abundance: .
j_gene: TRBJ2-7
CDR3nt: TGTGCCAGCAGCGTTTCCGTGACAGGGGCTGGGGGCGAGCAGTACTTC
CDR3aa: CASSVSVTGAGGEQYF

v_gene: TRBV19
d_gene: TRBD1
abundance: .
j_gene: TRBJ1-5
CDR3nt: TGTGCCAGTAACGACAGGGCTAGCAATCAGCCCCAGCATTTT
CDR3aa: CASNDRASNQPQHF

v_gene: TRBV28
d_gene: .
abundance: .
j_gene: TRBJ2-1
CDR3nt: TGTGCCAGCAGTTTAGACAATGAGCAGTTCTTC
CDR3aa: CASSLDNEQFF

v_gene: TRBV4-2
d_gene: .
abundance: .
j_gene: TRBJ2-7
CDR3nt: TGTGCCAGCAGCCAAGAAACGCTTGTTTACGAGCAGTACTTC
CDR3aa: CASSQETLVYEQYF

v_gene: TRBV9
d_gene: .
abundance: .
j_gene: TRBJ2-1
CDR3nt: TGTGCCAGCAGCGTATCGGTCGGCGAGGGCTACAATGAGCAGTTCTTC
CDR3aa: CASSVSVGEGYNEQFF